Listed below are T cell receptor beta chains from one sample, sequenced in a study of T cell responses to AZD1222 COVID-19 vaccine. Data came from immunoSEQ multiplex PCR; TCRdb stores just in-frame clones and leaves some out. The sample carries 100,000 to 150,000 clones, roughly 84% recorded once. This specimen was peripheral blood, taken 28 days after the second AZD1222 dose. The receptors here all came from an adult who received the AZD1222 COVID-19 vaccine. Each CDR3 is given without its conserved first and last residue. The order of the fields is J gene, V gene, CDR3 protein.

TRBJ1-4	TRBV28	ASFATATNEKLF
TRBJ1-1	TRBV28	ASSPAQRLGTEAF
TRBJ2-3	TRBV2	ASNIWLSDTQY
TRBJ1-1	TRBV7-9	ASSSWRANTEAF
TRBJ2-7	TRBV7-6	ASSSSGGLSEQY
TRBJ1-3	TRBV15	ATSRDRGGNTIY
TRBJ2-4	TRBV3-1/TRBV3-2	ASSQALGPSGGGKNIQY
TRBJ1-5	TRBV27	ASSFKGRGSNQPQH
TRBJ1-3	TRBV28	ASSQRISGNTIY
TRBJ1-3	TRBV11-2	ASSSLRGRDGNTIY
TRBJ2-1	TRBV19	ASQRGYSYNEQF
TRBJ1-2	TRBV29-1	SVATGRHGYT
TRBJ2-5	TRBV6-2/TRBV6-3	ASSYPGGAGRETQY
TRBJ1-3	TRBV9	ASSVQGLTGNTIY
TRBJ1-1	TRBV19	ASSLEGHSDLNTEAF
TRBJ1-4	TRBV29-1	SALTGGIEKLF
TRBJ1-1	TRBV20-1	SAPGVTEAF
TRBJ1-1	TRBV19	ASSLGYNTEAF
TRBJ2-1	TRBV5-8	ASSWGGEFQF
TRBJ1-1	TRBV11-1	ASSVQGNTEAF
TRBJ1-2	TRBV6-5	ASSYDREFGYT
TRBJ2-1	TRBV9	ASSDLNEQF
TRBJ2-3	TRBV24-1	ATSDSTGVQGTDTQY